Below are 5 T cell receptor beta chains sequenced from a single sample in a study of blood T cell repertoires in COVID-19. Libraries were prepared by immunoSEQ multiplex PCR; TCRdb keeps only in-frame clonotypes and omits some of them. The repertoire holds approximately 250,000 clones, with 80% to 90% as singletons. Source material: peripheral blood. These receptors were collected from a man aged 25-40 years who had recovered from COVID-19.

This clone was detected a few times. The chain carries TRBV2 and TRBJ1-5; D ambiguous. The V end lost 4 bases, the J end lost 0 bases, and 4 bases lay between the germline ends. In germline, CDR1 is SNHLY, CDR2 FYNNEI. The CDR3 runs to 13 residues. The CDR3 DNA follows: TGTGCCAGCAGTGTGTATAGCAATCAGCCCCAGCATTTT. The encoded protein is CASSVYSNQPQHF.

The chain couples TRBV5-6 to TRBJ2-1; 16 bases map to TRBD2. Trimming removed 4 bases from V and 6 bases from J; junction bases left unmatched: 13. Germline V lookup: CDR1 SGHDT, CDR2 YYEEEE. The CDR3 has 19 amino acids. In DNA form, the CDR3 reads TGTGCCAGCAGCAACACCGGGACTAGCGGGGGGGCCTGGGGCAATGAGCAGTTCTTC. Protein product: CASSNTGTSGGAWGNEQFF.

This rearrangement joins TRBV11-2 to TRBJ2-7; 9 bases align to TRBD2. The CDR3 extends over 15 amino acids. V gave up 2 bases and J gave up 2 bases; unmatched junction bases: 4. The germline CDR1 and CDR2 sequences are SGHAT and FQNNGV. DNA for the CDR3: TGTGCCAGCAGCTTACGCGGGGGGGCCACCTACGAGCAGTACTTC. Protein product: CASSLRGGATYEQYF.

This rearrangement joins TRBV5-1 to TRBJ2-3; unclear D gene. The CDR3 consists of 11 residues. Trimming shortened V by 4 bases and J by 7 bases, and 7 bases separated the two germline ends. Germline CDR1 reads SGHRS; CDR2 reads YFSETQ. The CDR3 sequence is CASSPGYTQYF. The CDR3 DNA sequence: TGCGCCAGCAGCCCCGGTTATACGCAGTATTTT.

The J gene is TRBJ2-3, the V gene TRBV18, with D possibly being TRBD1 (6 bases). This CDR3 has 15 amino acids. Deletions cut 2 bases from V and 0 bases from J, with 9 bases between. Germline loops: CDR1 KGHSH, CDR2 LQKENI. In nucleotides, the CDR3 is TGTGCCAGCTCACCATTTGGGGGCAGCACAGATACGCAGTATTTT. This sequence encodes CASSPFGGSTDTQYF.